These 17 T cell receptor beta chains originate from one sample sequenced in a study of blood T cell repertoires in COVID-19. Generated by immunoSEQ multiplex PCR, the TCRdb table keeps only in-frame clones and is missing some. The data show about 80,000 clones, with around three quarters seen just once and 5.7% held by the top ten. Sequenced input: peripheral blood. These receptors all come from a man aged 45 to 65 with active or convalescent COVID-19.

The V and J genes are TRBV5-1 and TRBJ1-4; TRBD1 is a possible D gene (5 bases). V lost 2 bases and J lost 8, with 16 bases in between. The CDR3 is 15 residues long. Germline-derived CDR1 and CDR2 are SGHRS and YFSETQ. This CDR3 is CASSFTGVGGEKLFF. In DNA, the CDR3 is TGCGCCAGCAGCTTTACAGGTGTTGGCGGCGAAAAACTGTTTTTT.

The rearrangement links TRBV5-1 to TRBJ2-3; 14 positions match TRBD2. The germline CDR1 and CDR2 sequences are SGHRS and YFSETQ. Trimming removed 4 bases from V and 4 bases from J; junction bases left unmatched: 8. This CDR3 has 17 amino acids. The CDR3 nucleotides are TGCGCCAGCAGCCCCAGGGGGACTAGCGGGGGTCCAGATACGCAGTATTTT. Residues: CASSPRGTSGGPDTQYF.

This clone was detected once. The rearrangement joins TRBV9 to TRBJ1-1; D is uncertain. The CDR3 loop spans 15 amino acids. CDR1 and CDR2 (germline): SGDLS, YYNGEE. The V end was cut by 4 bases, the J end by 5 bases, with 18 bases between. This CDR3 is CASSPAARATTEAFF. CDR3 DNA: TGTGCCAGCAGCCCCGCGGCCAGAGCTACTACTGAAGCTTTCTTT.

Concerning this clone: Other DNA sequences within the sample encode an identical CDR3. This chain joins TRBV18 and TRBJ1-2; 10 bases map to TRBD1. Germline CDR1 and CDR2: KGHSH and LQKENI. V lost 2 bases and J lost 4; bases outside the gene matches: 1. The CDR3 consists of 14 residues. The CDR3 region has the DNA TGTGCCAGCTCACCAGGACAGGGGGGCTATGGCTACACCTTC. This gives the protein CASSPGQGGYGYTF.

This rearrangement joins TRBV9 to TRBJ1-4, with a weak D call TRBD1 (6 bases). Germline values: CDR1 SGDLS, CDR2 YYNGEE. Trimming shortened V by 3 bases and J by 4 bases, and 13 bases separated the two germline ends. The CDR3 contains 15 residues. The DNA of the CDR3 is TGTGCCAGCAGCGGCGAAGCAGGGGATAATGAAAAACTGTTTTTT. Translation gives CASSGEAGDNEKLFF.

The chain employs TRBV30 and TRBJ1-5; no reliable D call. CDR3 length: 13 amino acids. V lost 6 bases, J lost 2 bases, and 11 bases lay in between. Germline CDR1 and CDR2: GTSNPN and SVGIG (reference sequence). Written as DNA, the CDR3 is TGTGCCTGTCAAAGCGGGGGCAATCAGCCCCAGCATTTT. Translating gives CACQSGGNQPQHF.

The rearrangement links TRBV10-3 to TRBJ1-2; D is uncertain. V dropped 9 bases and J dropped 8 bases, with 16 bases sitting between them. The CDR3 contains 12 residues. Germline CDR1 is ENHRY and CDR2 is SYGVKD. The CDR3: CAIKATSEGYTF. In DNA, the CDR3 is TGTGCCATAAAGGCAACCTCGGAGGGCTACACCTTC.

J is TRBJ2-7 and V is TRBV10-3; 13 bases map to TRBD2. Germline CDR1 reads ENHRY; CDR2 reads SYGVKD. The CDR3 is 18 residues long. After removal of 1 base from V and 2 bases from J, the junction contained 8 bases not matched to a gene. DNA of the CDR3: TGTGCCATCAGTGAGTTTATGAGAGGACTAGCGGGGGCCTACGAGCAGTACTTC. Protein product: CAISEFMRGLAGAYEQYF.

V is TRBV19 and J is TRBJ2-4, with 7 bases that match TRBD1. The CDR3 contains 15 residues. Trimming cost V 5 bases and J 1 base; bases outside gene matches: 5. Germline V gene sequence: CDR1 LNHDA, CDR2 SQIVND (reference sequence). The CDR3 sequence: CASSEGAPAKNIQYF. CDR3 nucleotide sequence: TGTGCCAGTAGTGAGGGGGCGCCCGCCAAAAACATTCAGTACTTC.

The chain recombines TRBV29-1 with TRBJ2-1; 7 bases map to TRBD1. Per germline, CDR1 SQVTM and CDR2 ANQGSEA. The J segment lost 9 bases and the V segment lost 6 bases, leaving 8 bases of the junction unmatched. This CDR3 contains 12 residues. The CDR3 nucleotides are TGCAGCGTAGAACAGGGGCGTAGTGAGCAGTTCTTC. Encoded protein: CSVEQGRSEQFF.

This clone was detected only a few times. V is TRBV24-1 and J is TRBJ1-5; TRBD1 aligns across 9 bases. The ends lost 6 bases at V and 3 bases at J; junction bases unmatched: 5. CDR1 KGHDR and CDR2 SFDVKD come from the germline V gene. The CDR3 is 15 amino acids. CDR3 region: CATSMGQGFNQPQHF. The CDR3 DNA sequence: TGTGCCACCAGTATGGGACAGGGCTTCAATCAGCCCCAGCATTTT.

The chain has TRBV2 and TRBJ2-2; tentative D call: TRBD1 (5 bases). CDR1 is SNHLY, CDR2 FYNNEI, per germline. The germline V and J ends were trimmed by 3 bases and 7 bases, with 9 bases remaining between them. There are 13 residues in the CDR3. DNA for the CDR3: TGTGCCAGCAGTGATTGGGGCGGCGGGGAGCTGTTTTTT. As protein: CASSDWGGGELFF.

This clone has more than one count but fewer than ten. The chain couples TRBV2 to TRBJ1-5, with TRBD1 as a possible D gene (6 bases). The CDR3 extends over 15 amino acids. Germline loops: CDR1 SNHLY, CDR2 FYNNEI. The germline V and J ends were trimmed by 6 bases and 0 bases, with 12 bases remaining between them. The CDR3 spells CASRDREYSNQPQHF. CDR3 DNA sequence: TGTGCCAGCAGGGACAGAGAGTATAGCAATCAGCCCCAGCATTTT.

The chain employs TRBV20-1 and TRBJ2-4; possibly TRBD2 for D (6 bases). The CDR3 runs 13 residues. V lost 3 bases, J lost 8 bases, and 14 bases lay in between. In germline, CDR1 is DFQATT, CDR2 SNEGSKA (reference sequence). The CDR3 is CSASQEGIDIQYF. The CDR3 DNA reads TGCAGTGCTAGTCAGGAGGGGATTGACATTCAGTACTTC.

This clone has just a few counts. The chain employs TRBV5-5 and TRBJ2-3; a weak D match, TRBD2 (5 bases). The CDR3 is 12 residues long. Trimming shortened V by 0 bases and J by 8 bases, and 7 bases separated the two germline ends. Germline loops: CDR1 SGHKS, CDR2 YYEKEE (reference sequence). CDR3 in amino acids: CASSLASGTQYF. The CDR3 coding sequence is TGTGCCAGCAGCTTGGCCAGCGGTACGCAGTATTTT.

CDR3 sequence (DNA): TGTGCCCCCGGACGTCGGGGCTCCTACGAGCAGTACTTC. This translates into CAPGRRGSYEQYF. The chain joins TRBV6-5 to TRBJ2-7, with D perhaps matching TRBD2 (5 bases). V dropped 11 bases and J dropped 0 bases, with 14 bases sitting between them. Germline V gives CDR1 MNHEY, CDR2 SVGAGI. This CDR3 contains 13 residues.

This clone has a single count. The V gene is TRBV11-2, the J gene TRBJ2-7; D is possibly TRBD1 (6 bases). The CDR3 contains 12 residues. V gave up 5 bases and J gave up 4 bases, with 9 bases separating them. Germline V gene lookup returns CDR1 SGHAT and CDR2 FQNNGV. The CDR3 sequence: CASSQQGYEQYF. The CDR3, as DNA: TGTGCCAGCAGCCAACAGGGTTACGAGCAGTACTTC.